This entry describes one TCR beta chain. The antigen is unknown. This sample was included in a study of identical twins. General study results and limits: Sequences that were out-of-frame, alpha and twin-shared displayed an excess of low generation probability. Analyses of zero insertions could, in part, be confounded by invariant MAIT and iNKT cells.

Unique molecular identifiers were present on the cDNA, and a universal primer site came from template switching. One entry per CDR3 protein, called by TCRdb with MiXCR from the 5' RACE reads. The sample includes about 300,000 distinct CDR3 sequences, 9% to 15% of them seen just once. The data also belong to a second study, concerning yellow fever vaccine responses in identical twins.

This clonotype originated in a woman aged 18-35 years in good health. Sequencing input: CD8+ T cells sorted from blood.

The CDR3 sequence is CASSLGLTAGELFF. For the CDR3, the DNA is TGTGCCAGCAGTTTAGGGCTTACCGCCGGGGAGCTGTTTTTT. V is TRBV12-3 or TRBV12-4 and J is TRBJ2-2; D gene uncertain. The CDR3 length is 14 residues. The V end lost 1 base, the J end lost 6 bases, and 9 bases lay between the germline ends.